A single sample gave rise to the 10 T cell receptor beta chains below, sequenced in a study of T cells in women clearing cervical HPV infection. Assay: immunoSEQ multiplex PCR; the TCRdb copy retains only in-frame clones and omits some. The table lists 40,000 or so clones. Material for sequencing was blood buffy coat. These receptors all come from a woman between 18 and 75 years old with a cervical HPV16 infection that either progressed to CIN3+ or cleared (not recorded which).

On this clone: Sequencing ends 3 residues short of the CDR3 end; the germline J gene provides the rest. The V gene is TRBV19, the J gene TRBJ1-2; D might be TRBD1 (6 bases). The CDR3 contains 16 residues. CDR1 LNHDA and CDR2 SQIVND come from the germline V gene (reference sequence). CDR3 amino acids: CASIQEQGRNVRGYTF. The CDR3 bases that were read are TGTGCCAGTATCCAGGAACAGGGTAGGAACGTACGAGGC.

CDR3 DNA, as far as it was read: TGTGCCAGCAGCCCGGACAGGGTCGATCAGCCC. Translation gives CASSPDRVDQP. Given in full, the CDR3 is CASSPDRVDQPQHF. The V and J genes are TRBV9 and TRBJ1-5, with 8 bases that match TRBD1. The observed sequence ends 3 residues before the CDR3 terminus, with the missing tail filled in from the germline J gene. The CDR3 runs 14 residues. Germline CDR1 and CDR2: SGDLS and YYNGEE. The J segment lost 5 bases and the V segment lost 4 bases, leaving 5 bases of the junction unmatched.

Worth noting for this clone: Read sequence stops 3 residues before the CDR3 end, and the germline J gene provides the missing end. The chain has TRBV20-1 and TRBJ2-3; D remains ambiguous. This CDR3 spans 14 amino acids. Germline V gene data show CDR1 as DFQATT and CDR2 as SNEGSKA (reference sequence). CDR3 loop: CSAAPRRSQETQYF. The part of the CDR3 DNA that was read is TGCAGTGCCGCCCCCCGTAGAAGCCAAGAGACG.

As to this clone: The sequenced fragment ends 3 residues before the CDR3 boundary, so the rest is inferred from the germline J gene. This rearrangement joins TRBV12-3 or TRBV12-4 to TRBJ2-5; possible D gene TRBD1, 5 bases. CDR3 length: 13 amino acids. The V end was cut by 6 bases, the J end by 0 bases, with 8 bases between. The CDR3 DNA, read in part, is TGTGCCAGCAGGGACACGTACCAAGAGACC. Its translation is CASRDTYQET. The whole CDR3 protein reads CASRDTYQETQYF.

On this clone: With the read ending 3 residues before the CDR3 end, the germline J gene is used to fill in that end. This sequence joins TRBV7-9 and TRBJ2-5; D uncertain. The V and J ends lost 1 base and 4 bases respectively, with 13 bases between them. This CDR3 comprises 15 residues. The germline V gene encodes CDR1 SEHNR and CDR2 FQNEAQ (reference sequence). The part of the CDR3 DNA that was read is TGTGCCAGCAGCTTAGTAACCGGTTATGTAGAGACC. Amino acids: CASSLVTGYVET. The full-length CDR3 reads as CASSLVTGYVETQYF.

A note on this clone: The CDR3 end lies 3 residues beyond the end of the read and is filled in from the germline J gene. The genes are TRBV10-1 and TRBJ2-2; 7 bases are shared with TRBD1. This CDR3 has 13 residues. CDR1 is WNHNN, CDR2 SYGVQD, per germline (reference sequence). Losses at the gene ends were 6 bases for V and 6 bases for J; bases not matched to a gene: 4. The chain's CDR3 is CASRPTGPGELFF. The covered CDR3 bases are TGCGCCAGCAGACCGACAGGGCCCGGGGAG.

Concerning this clone itself: With the read ending 3 residues before the CDR3 end, the germline J gene is used to fill in that end. The chain combines TRBV20-1 with TRBJ2-3, with a tentative D call TRBD1 (5 bases). V lost 1 base, J lost 2 bases, and 16 bases lay in between. Germline CDR1 reads DFQATT; CDR2 reads SNEGSKA (reference sequence). The CDR3 is made up of 16 amino acids. The covered CDR3 bases are TGCAGTGCTAGAGTTAGGGGAACCATCTACACAGATACG. It yields the protein CSARVRGTIYTDT. The full CDR3 protein reads CSARVRGTIYTDTQYF.

Concerning this clone: Relative to the germline gene, one junction end is altered; a read error may explain this. The read terminates 3 residues ahead of where the CDR3 ends, so the germline J gene completes it. This chain links TRBV4-2 with TRBJ2-7; 7 nucleotides match TRBD1. The germline gives CDR1 LGHNA, CDR2 YNFKEQ. This CDR3 has 15 amino acids. The CDR3 loop reads CASSRSGTEIYEQYF. The sequenced CDR3 bases are TGCGCCAGCAGCCGATCCGGGACAGAAATCTACGAG.

A note on this clone: Read coverage stops 3 residues before the CDR3 terminus; the germline J gene supplies the remainder. This rearrangement joins TRBV20-1 to TRBJ2-7; 8 bases are shared with TRBD2. The V segment lost 6 bases and the J segment 5 bases; nucleotides outside the gene matches: 12. In germline, CDR1 is DFQATT, CDR2 SNEGSKA (reference sequence). The length of the CDR3 is 14 residues. CDR3 amino acids: CSAHNPRGGDEQYF. The DNA read from the CDR3 is TGCAGTGCCCACAACCCCCGGGGGGGCGACGAG.

For this clone: The read terminates 3 residues ahead of where the CDR3 ends, so the germline J gene completes it. The J gene is TRBJ2-7, the V gene TRBV6-1; maybe TRBD1 (5 bases). Germline V gene sequence: CDR1 MNHNS, CDR2 SASEGT. The CDR3 runs 13 residues. Trimming cost V 1 base and J 5 bases, with 9 bases left between them. The sequenced part of the CDR3 DNA is TGTGCCAGCAGTGAAGTTATAGGGGACGAG. As protein: CASSEVIGDE. The CDR3 in its entirety is CASSEVIGDEQYF.